The clone carrying this TCR beta chain was picked up many times. Original analysis: Reference gene primer amplification gave estimated nucleated cell counts. TCRdb keeps only in-frame clones here, not all; method: immunoSEQ multiplex PCR. V and J calls and clone size are as listed in that table; D and trimming were resolved from the DNA. Here the sample spans approximately 140,000 clones, 88% being singletons. The sample belongs to a study of blood T cell repertoires in COVID-19. Turning to the study itself: PBMCs, B-cell-depleted T cells, or T cells were the source of the cDNA or gDNA that made up the material.

V lost 4 bases to trimming and J lost 6 bases, with 13 bases between them. The germline CDR1 and CDR2 sequences are SNHLY and FYNNEI. There are 14 residues in the CDR3. Sequencing used peripheral blood. This receptor was taken from a woman aged 55-70 years with acute or convalescent COVID-19. J is TRBJ1-5 and V is TRBV2; tentative D call: TRBD1 (5 bases). Here the CDR3 reads CASSVRQGSQPQHF. As DNA, the CDR3 is TGTGCCAGCAGTGTTAGGCAGGGCAGTCAGCCCCAGCATTTT.